This note documents a single T cell receptor (beta chain) sequence. Its specificity is unknown. The primer mix had 60 Vbeta and 13 Jbeta primers. This table comes from immunoSEQ multiplex PCR, and its TCRdb copy is limited to in-frame clones, with some not included. Here the sample spans 150,000 to 200,000 clones, around 82% being singletons. This sample was taken from a study of cytomegalovirus exposure and HLA in healthy donors. Study-level information: Falling in the Caucasian-associated ancestry cluster were roughly 86% of under 500 genotyped donors.

General study results and limits: The study put 150 to 200 TCR beta chains on its list as cytomegalovirus-associated.

From germline, CDR1 is LNHNV and CDR2 YYDKDF (reference sequence). V lost 1 base and J 3 bases, leaving 6 bases between the germline ends. The CDR3 length is 13 residues. The chain uses TRBV15 and TRBJ1-1, with D possibly being TRBD1 (5 bases). Sequencing was done on a sample of PBMCs. The sequence came from a man between 18 and 35 years old in good health and CMV-seronegative. CDR3 residues: CATSRAGDTEAFF. The CDR3 DNA reads TGTGCCACCAGCAGAGCGGGGGACACTGAAGCTTTCTTT. Using reference TRBV15 and TRBJ1-1 for the parts outside the CDR3, the full variable domain is DAMVIQNPRYQVTQFGKPVTLSCSQTLNHNVMYWYQQKSSQAPKLLFHYYDKDFNNEADTPDNFQSRRPNTSFCFLDIRSPGLGDTAMYLCATSRAGDTEAFFGQGTRLTVV.